This is a list of T cell receptor beta chains from one sample in a study of human T cells and chemical hapten exposure. TCRdb itself ran the RACE reads through MiXCR, one entry per CDR3 protein. Of roughly 100,000 distinct CDR3 sequences in the sample, more than 10% are singletons; the top ten hold 1.5% to 2%. The sequencing here drew on whole blood, taken in connection with sensitization to the hapten diphenylcyclopropenone (DPC). Receptors originate from a woman in her forties or fifties with alopecia areata. Some clones in this sample may be carry-over from other donors' samples. Each CDR3 is given with its conserved first and last residue. A D gene is named only where the DNA matches it firmly. Part of the rows lack a size; the others show once, few, many or a class for expanded clones.

abundance: few
d_gene: -
j_gene: TRBJ2-3
v_gene: TRBV6-1
CDR3nt: TGTGCCAGCAGTAAGGAGCCAGGGAGGTGGGGCACAGATACGCAGTATTTT
CDR3aa: CASSKEPGRWGTDTQYF

abundance: -
d_gene: -
j_gene: TRBJ2-7
v_gene: TRBV28
CDR3nt: TGTGCCAGCAGTTTAATGCAGAGCGAGCAGTACTTC
CDR3aa: CASSLMQSEQYF

abundance: -
d_gene: TRBD1
j_gene: TRBJ2-7
v_gene: TRBV7-9
CDR3nt: TGTGCCAGCAGCTTAGTTTCTGGGACAGGGTTTAACGAGCGGTACTTC
CDR3aa: CASSLVSGTGFNERYF

abundance: -
d_gene: -
j_gene: TRBJ2-5
v_gene: TRBV18
CDR3nt: TGTGCCAGCTCACCCCTCGCGGAGGAGACCCAGTACTTC
CDR3aa: CASSPLAEETQYF

abundance: -
d_gene: TRBD1
j_gene: TRBJ1-2
v_gene: TRBV28
CDR3nt: TGTGTCAGTTACAGGGGATCATATGGCTACACCTTC
CDR3aa: CVSYRGSYGYTF

abundance: -
d_gene: TRBD1
j_gene: TRBJ1-1
v_gene: TRBV27
CDR3nt: TGTGCCAGCAGTTCAGAAGGGACAGGACTGAACACTGAAGCTTTCTTT
CDR3aa: CASSSEGTGLNTEAFF

abundance: -
d_gene: TRBD2
j_gene: TRBJ2-5
v_gene: TRBV5-1
CDR3nt: TGCGCCAGCAGCTCTGCGGGACTAGCGGTCCAAGAGACCCAGTACTTC
CDR3aa: CASSSAGLAVQETQYF

abundance: few
d_gene: -
j_gene: TRBJ1-3
v_gene: TRBV24-1
CDR3nt: TGTGCCACCTCAGGGGATGGAAACACCATATATTTT
CDR3aa: CATSGDGNTIYF

abundance: few
d_gene: -
j_gene: TRBJ1-1
v_gene: TRBV4-2
CDR3nt: TGTGCCAGCAGCCAAGAGTGGGGCTCGCCTGGAGCTTTCTTT
CDR3aa: CASSQEWGSPGAFF

abundance: few
d_gene: -
j_gene: TRBJ1-5
v_gene: TRBV2
CDR3nt: TGTGCCAGCAGGGTCCTCAGCACCAGCAATCAGCCCCAGCATTTT
CDR3aa: CASRVLSTSNQPQHF

abundance: -
d_gene: -
j_gene: TRBJ1-1
v_gene: TRBV20-1
CDR3nt: TGCAGTGCTAGAGATTCCAGGGGTGACACTGAAGCTTTCTTT
CDR3aa: CSARDSRGDTEAFF

abundance: -
d_gene: -
j_gene: TRBJ1-5
v_gene: TRBV19
CDR3nt: TGTGCCTCACAAGAGTTCGGTCAGCCCCAGCATTTT
CDR3aa: CASQEFGQPQHF

abundance: few
d_gene: -
j_gene: TRBJ2-2
v_gene: TRBV7-6
CDR3nt: TGTGCCAGCAGCTTAAGTTGGGCGGGCAACACCGGGGAGCTGTTTTTT
CDR3aa: CASSLSWAGNTGELFF

abundance: many
d_gene: -
j_gene: TRBJ2-7
v_gene: TRBV28
CDR3nt: TGTGCCAGCACCATAATTACAGGGGCGGGGACCTACGAGCAGTACTTC
CDR3aa: CASTIITGAGTYEQYF

abundance: few
d_gene: TRBD1
j_gene: TRBJ1-1
v_gene: TRBV18
CDR3nt: TGTGCCAGCTCGACAGGGAGGGACACTGAAGCTTTCTTT
CDR3aa: CASSTGRDTEAFF

abundance: -
d_gene: -
j_gene: TRBJ2-3
v_gene: TRBV7-2
CDR3nt: TGTGCCAGCAGCTTAGCGCTCCCAGATACGCAGTATTTT
CDR3aa: CASSLALPDTQYF

abundance: -
d_gene: -
j_gene: TRBJ2-3
v_gene: TRBV27
CDR3nt: TGTGCCAGCAGTCGCTCCAATCAGGGGCCAGATACGCAGTATTTT
CDR3aa: CASSRSNQGPDTQYF

abundance: -
d_gene: -
j_gene: TRBJ1-2
v_gene: TRBV5-1
CDR3nt: TGCGCCAGCAGCCACAGCCTGAATAACTATGGCTACACCTTC
CDR3aa: CASSHSLNNYGYTF

abundance: -
d_gene: -
j_gene: TRBJ2-7
v_gene: TRBV21-1
CDR3nt: TGTGCCAGCAGCAAAGGTGTGGCATACTACGAGCAGTACTTC
CDR3aa: CASSKGVAYYEQYF

abundance: -
d_gene: TRBD1
j_gene: TRBJ1-1
v_gene: TRBV28
CDR3nt: TGTGCCAGCAGTCCCCGGACAGGGGGCACTGAAGCTTTCTTT
CDR3aa: CASSPRTGGTEAFF

abundance: many
d_gene: TRBD2
j_gene: TRBJ2-7
v_gene: TRBV11-2
CDR3nt: TGTGCCAGCAGCCAGGGCCTAGCGGGGGTGAACGAGCAGTACTTC
CDR3aa: CASSQGLAGVNEQYF

abundance: few
d_gene: -
j_gene: TRBJ1-6
v_gene: TRBV5-1
CDR3nt: TGCGCCAGCAGCTTGGATGGGGGCGCGGGGTCACCCCTCCACTTT
CDR3aa: CASSLDGGAGSPLHF

abundance: few
d_gene: -
j_gene: TRBJ2-1
v_gene: TRBV6-2/TRBV6-3
CDR3nt: TGTGCCAGTTACGAGACAGGTTACAATGAGCAGTTCTTC
CDR3aa: CASYETGYNEQFF

abundance: many
d_gene: -
j_gene: TRBJ1-3
v_gene: TRBV10-2
CDR3nt: TGCGCCAGCAGTATGGCAGGAAACACCATATATTTT
CDR3aa: CASSMAGNTIYF

abundance: -
d_gene: TRBD2
j_gene: TRBJ2-3
v_gene: TRBV20-1
CDR3nt: TGCAGTGCGAGGACTAGCCCCACAGATACGCAGTATTTT
CDR3aa: CSARTSPTDTQYF

abundance: few
d_gene: -
j_gene: TRBJ1-5
v_gene: TRBV7-8
CDR3nt: TGTGCCAGCAGCTACCTCGCACTGGGCAATCAGCCCCAGCATTTT
CDR3aa: CASSYLALGNQPQHF